This T cell receptor (beta chain) comes out of a study of blood T cell repertoires in COVID-19. About the research overall: Acute-phase and convalescent COVID-19 samples originated in the United States, Italy and Spain.

From germline, CDR1 is MNHEY and CDR2 SMNVEV (reference sequence). The CDR3 is made up of 14 amino acids. With V trimmed by 4 bases and J by 6 bases, 4 bases remained unmatched. Only in-frame clones appear in the TCRdb table, and some are missing; sequencing was by immunoSEQ multiplex PCR. The table shows fewer than 350,000 clones, with approximately 92% occurring only once. Sample: peripheral blood. This receptor was obtained from a woman aged 25 to 39 with COVID-19, enrolled during active disease. The chain has TRBV27 and TRBJ1-1; 11 bases match TRBD1. CDR3 DNA sequence: TGTGCCAGCAGTTGGACAGGGGGCAGGGCTGAAGCTTTCTTT. As protein: CASSWTGGRAEAFF.